The present TCR beta chain was sequenced within a study of regulatory T cells in long-lasting Graves disease. The CDR3 sequence is 15 residues long. In germline, CDR1 is DFQATT, CDR2 SNEGSKA (reference sequence). V was clipped by 0 bases and J by 4 bases, with 15 bases between them. The TCR beta library used iRepertoire HTBI primers with Arm-PCR amplification of CDR3. TCRdb analysed the multiplex PCR reads with MiXCR anew, one entry per CDR3 protein. Counted here are hundreds of thousands of distinct CDR3 sequences, 16% occurring once; the ten biggest clones make up approximately 12%. Time point specified: newly diagnosed GD, antithyroid drugs for less than 3 months. RNA extracted from PBMCs served as the sequencing template. Many counts were recorded for this clonotype. These same data were also listed under a study on T cells in Graves' hyperthyroidism and ophthalmopathy. This second study notes: Diagnostic assessment was based on clinical symptoms, serum thyroxine and TRAb, thyroid ultrasound and orbital computed tomography. The HTBI set primed first-round TCR CDR3 RT-PCR. Most thyroid-expanded clonotypes above 0.001 were also found in blood.

The starting material was peripheral blood mononuclear cells (PBMCs), obtained at new diagnosis, from a patient treated with antithyroid drugs. J is TRBJ2-5 and V is TRBV20-1; D might be TRBD2 (6 bases). The TCR sequence derives from a man between 18 and 35 years old with Graves disease. The CDR3 DNA reads TGCAGTGCTAGAGATTGGGACTCGATGGTAGAGACCCAGTACTTC. It codes for CSARDWDSMVETQYF.